The T cell receptor beta chain described here comes from a study of shared clonotypes between healthy human individuals. Overall study context: Plates per donor: three CD4 naive, three CD4 memory, two CD8 naive, one CD8 memory.

With regard to this clone: What it recognizes is unknown.

This CDR3 comprises 17 residues. The junction had 11 bases not matched to a gene; V was cut back by 3 bases and J by 2 bases. Germline V gene data show CDR1 as MNHEY and CDR2 as SMNVEV (reference sequence). Repertoires were generated with immunoSEQ multiplex PCR, while TCRdb's copy carries only in-frame clones and drops some. Here the sample spans about 590,000 clones, roughly 95% being singletons. Naive-designated CD8 cells lacked CD45RO, were positively enriched for CCR7, and omitted terminally differentiated effector memory CD45RA+ cells. The study's findings and limits: Collection of samples was limited to blood; tissue repertoires likely differ. Clonotype sharing among donors, it was expected, would be affected by sequencing depth. Sorted-subset sequencing, rarefaction showed, was incomplete despite large depth.

The chain carries TRBV27 and TRBJ2-7; 9 positions agree with TRBD2. This clonotype was sampled from a woman under 40 in good health. The sequenced sample was naive CD8+ T cells sorted from blood. CDR3 sequence: CASSFGQQGLATYEQYF. CDR3 DNA: TGTGCCAGCAGTTTCGGTCAGCAGGGACTAGCCACCTACGAGCAGTACTTC.